This entry lists 32 T cell receptor beta chains sequenced from one sample in a study of shared clonotypes between healthy human individuals. Repertoires were generated with immunoSEQ multiplex PCR, while TCRdb's copy carries only in-frame clones and drops some. This sample has approximately 810,000 clones, with about 92% found just once. CD8 cells classed as naive were CD45RO-negative and positively selected for CCR7, excluding terminally differentiated effector memory CD45RA+ cells. Sequencing was carried out using naive CD8+ T cells sorted from blood. The receptors originated from a young man in good health.

The chain combines TRBV4-3 with TRBJ2-1; 11 bases align to TRBD2. Germline assignment: CDR1 LGHNA and CDR2 YSLEER. V lost 0 bases, J lost 4 bases, and 5 bases stayed unmatched. The CDR3 totals 17 residues. The CDR3 DNA sequence: TGCGCCAGCAGCCAAGATCGGCTAGCGGGGGGATACAATGAGCAGTTCTTC. It encodes CASSQDRLAGGYNEQFF.

The chain has TRBV9 and TRBJ2-1; the D gene is possibly TRBD2 (6 bases). V was trimmed by 1 base and J by 8 bases, leaving 13 bases between them. The CDR3 has 14 residues. The germline CDR1 and CDR2 sequences are SGDLS and YYNGEE. The CDR3, as DNA: TGTGCCAGCAGCGTAAGCGGCGGCGGGGATGAGCAGTTCTTC. Translation: CASSVSGGGDEQFF.

The genes are TRBV10-3 and TRBJ2-3, with unresolved D. From germline, CDR1 is ENHRY and CDR2 SYGVKD. The CDR3 totals 15 residues. Trimming shortened V by 7 bases and J by 3 bases, and 17 bases separated the two germline ends. The CDR3 DNA sequence: TGTGCCATCACCACCTCTACCGTTGGGACAGATACGCAGTATTTT. Translation: CAITTSTVGTDTQYF.

The chain links TRBV2 to TRBJ2-4; D tentatively reads TRBD1 or TRBD2 (6 bases each). V gave up 5 bases and J gave up 3 bases, with 29 bases separating them. The CDR3 is 20 residues long. Germline V CDR1 and CDR2: SNHLY, FYNNEI. CDR3 nucleotides: TGTGCCAGCAGTCCAACGCCGGGAGAAGGACCGGGGGCGGTCAAAAACATTCAGTACTTC. Amino acids: CASSPTPGEGPGAVKNIQYF.

This chain links TRBV13 with TRBJ1-4; maybe TRBD1 (5 bases). Trimming removed 4 bases at V and 6 bases at J, with 9 bases between. Germline CDR1 is PRHDT and CDR2 is FYEKMQ (reference sequence). This CDR3 comprises 13 residues. CDR3 DNA: TGTGCCAGCAGCTCGGGACGGTATGAAAAACTGTTTTTT. Its translation: CASSSGRYEKLFF.

The rearrangement links TRBV7-9 to TRBJ2-1; 7 nucleotides match TRBD2. Germline V gene sequence: CDR1 SEHNR, CDR2 FQNEAQ (reference sequence). The length of the CDR3 is 12 residues. V lost 4 bases and J lost 13; bases outside the gene matches: 7. DNA for the CDR3: TGTGCCAGCAGCTCCTCCTGGGAGGGCCAGTTCTTC. It codes for CASSSSWEGQFF.

The chain couples TRBV27 to TRBJ2-1; 13 bases fit TRBD2. Germline V CDR1 and CDR2: MNHEY, SMNVEV (reference sequence). The CDR3 contains 15 residues. The V and J ends lost 10 bases and 6 bases, in that order; junction bases with no gene match: 9. CDR3 nucleotide sequence: TGTGCCACGAGACCGGGACTAGCGGGGTTCAATGAGCAGTTCTTC. Its translation is CATRPGLAGFNEQFF.

The chain employs TRBV7-9 and TRBJ2-1; no definite D call. The CDR3 contains 12 residues. The germline V and J ends were trimmed by 5 bases and 10 bases, with 12 bases remaining between them. From germline, CDR1 is SEHNR and CDR2 FQNEAQ (reference sequence). The CDR3, as DNA: TGTGCCAGCAGCCTCCGCGAGCTCGAGCAGTTCTTC. This encodes CASSLRELEQFF.

The chain couples TRBV4-1 to TRBJ1-2; D not resolved. Germline loops: CDR1 MGHRA, CDR2 YSYEKL. This CDR3 is built from 14 residues. V shed 0 bases and J shed 4 bases, with 9 bases lying between them. CDR3 nucleotide sequence: TGCGCCAGCAGCCAAGAAGCGGTTGGCTATGGCTACACCTTC. It yields the protein CASSQEAVGYGYTF.

The chain is built from TRBV27 and TRBJ2-6; D not certain. The CDR3 length is 16 residues. Per germline, CDR1 MNHEY and CDR2 SMNVEV (reference sequence). Trimming removed 6 bases from V and 0 bases from J, with 12 bases in between. The DNA of the CDR3 is TGTGCCAGCAGCCACGCCCAGGTCTCTGGGGCCAACGTCCTGACTTTC. This codes for CASSHAQVSGANVLTF.

The chain joins TRBV29-1 to TRBJ1-3, with no clear D. Between the trimmed V and J ends, which lost 7 bases and 0 bases, there was a span of 10 bases. From germline, CDR1 is SQVTM and CDR2 ANQGSEA. The CDR3 has 13 residues. CDR3: CSAEADSGNTIYF. In DNA form, the CDR3 reads TGCAGCGCGGAAGCCGACTCTGGAAACACCATATATTTT.

The rearrangement links TRBV15 to TRBJ1-3, with D tentatively TRBD1 (5 bases). CDR1 and CDR2 (germline): LNHNV, YYDKDF (reference sequence). This CDR3 has 14 residues. V was pared by 2 bases and J by 8 bases, with 13 bases between. The CDR3 region has the DNA TGTGCCACCAGCAGACCCCAGGGAACGGACACCATATATTTT. Translated: CATSRPQGTDTIYF.

This rearrangement joins TRBV29-1 to TRBJ1-3; tentatively, D is TRBD1 (6 bases). Germline lookup yields CDR1 SQVTM and CDR2 ANQGSEA. Trimming left V 6 bases short and J 2 bases short, with 14 bases between. The CDR3 spans 14 residues. CDR3 loop: CSVSTQGTGNTIYF. The CDR3 DNA sequence: TGCAGCGTCTCCACGCAGGGGACTGGAAACACCATATATTTT.

This sequence joins TRBV28 and TRBJ2-1; 8 nucleotides align to TRBD2. The length of the CDR3 is 14 residues. Germline trimming cut 6 bases from V and 10 bases from J; bases unmatched to any gene: 11. CDR1 and CDR2 from the germline V gene are MDHEN and SYDVKM. In DNA, the CDR3 is TGTGCCAGCAGCTTAGCGGGACGGGGGGGCGAGCAGTTCTTC. Translation gives CASSLAGRGGEQFF.

The table lists this clone with a few counts. The chain is built from TRBV5-4 and TRBJ2-6, with D possibly being TRBD1 (6 bases). Deletions cut 2 bases from V and 0 bases from J, with 15 bases between. CDR3 length: 18 amino acids. Germline CDR1 SGHNT, CDR2 YYREEE (reference sequence). The CDR3 nucleotides are TGTGCCAGCAGCTTTCGGGCAGGGGCCGACTCTGGGGCCAACGTCCTGACTTTC. Protein: CASSFRAGADSGANVLTF.

The rearrangement uses TRBV29-1 and TRBJ1-1; 8 bases agree with TRBD1. The CDR3 spans 12 residues. Germline values: CDR1 SQVTM, CDR2 ANQGSEA. V trimming: 7 bases; J trimming: 6 bases; junction bases outside the gene matches: 7. The CDR3 nucleotides read TGCAGCGCCGGACAGGGAAGTCCTGAAGCTTTCTTT. Its translation: CSAGQGSPEAFF.

To note about this clone: The sample contains more than one DNA sequence encoding this CDR3. The chain carries TRBV7-9 and TRBJ2-7; D is possibly TRBD2 (5 bases). The CDR3 spans 12 residues. The V end was cut by 5 bases, the J end by 4 bases, with 9 bases between. Germline V gives CDR1 SEHNR, CDR2 FQNEAQ (reference sequence). CDR3 region: CASSPGGYEQYF. The CDR3 DNA sequence: TGTGCCAGCAGCCCTGGAGGTTACGAGCAGTACTTC.

Worth noting for this clone: Other DNA sequences from this sample encode an identical CDR3 as well. The V call is TRBV6-5, the J call TRBJ2-2, with D hard to call. Trimming cost V 6 bases and J 6 bases, with 8 bases left between them. CDR3 length equals 12 residues. Germline V CDR1 and CDR2: MNHEY, SVGAGI. CDR3 residues: CASSLGAGELFF. CDR3 DNA: TGTGCCAGCAGCCTAGGTGCCGGGGAGCTGTTTTTT.

This chain connects TRBV19 to TRBJ1-2; 9 bases are a match to TRBD1. The V gene's germline CDR1 is LNHDA and CDR2 SQIVND (reference sequence). The CDR3 consists of 17 residues. The trim removed 2 bases at V and 6 bases at J, leaving 13 bases unmatched. CDR3 bases: TGTGCCAGTAGTATAACGGGGACAGGGTACTTTTCCGATGGCTACACCTTC. Its protein is CASSITGTGYFSDGYTF.

This clone was observed a handful of times. The sample holds other DNA sequences that translate to the same CDR3. This chain uses TRBV27 with TRBJ2-7; D gene unclear. V was trimmed by 4 bases and J by 0 bases, leaving 4 bases between them. The length of the CDR3 is 12 residues. Per germline, CDR1 MNHEY and CDR2 SMNVEV (reference sequence). The CDR3 DNA reads as TGTGCCAGCAGTTCAAGCTCCTACGAGCAGTACTTC. This sequence encodes CASSSSSYEQYF.

The J gene is TRBJ2-1, the V gene TRBV13; possible D gene TRBD2, 6 bases. CDR1 is PRHDT and CDR2 is FYEKMQ in the germline V gene (reference sequence). Trimming left V 2 bases short and J 2 bases short, with 19 bases between. The CDR3 extends over 18 amino acids. The CDR3: CASSLNSLASAPYNEQFF. For the CDR3, the DNA is TGTGCCAGCAGCTTAAACTCCCTAGCTAGCGCTCCCTACAATGAGCAGTTCTTC.

The chain recombines TRBV6-5 with TRBJ1-2; D remains unclear. The CDR3 runs to 14 residues. Looked up from germline, CDR1 is MNHEY and CDR2 is SVGAGI. V lost 0 bases and J lost 6, with 11 bases in between. CDR3 sequence (DNA): TGTGCCAGCAGTTACTCGAATGTAGGTGATGGCTACACCTTC. This translates into CASSYSNVGDGYTF.

The sample holds a few counts of this clone. This chain joins TRBV10-3 and TRBJ1-1; 7 nucleotides match TRBD1. Germline V gene lookup returns CDR1 ENHRY and CDR2 SYGVKD. V shed 9 bases and J 2 bases; nucleotides not matched to a gene: 9. The CDR3 has 14 residues. The CDR3 nucleotides are TGTGCCATAACGTCCGGGACAGCTAACACTGAAGCTTTCTTT. This codes for CAITSGTANTEAFF.

This clone has a single count. CDR3 sequence reads: CASSLDSTYEQYF. CDR3 DNA sequence: TGTGCCAGCAGCTTGGACAGCACCTACGAGCAGTACTTC. The chain links TRBV5-4 to TRBJ2-7, with D unclear. V lost 0 bases and J 2 bases, leaving 6 bases between the germline ends. The CDR3 totals 13 residues. Germline V gene lookup returns CDR1 SGHNT and CDR2 YYREEE (reference sequence).

The gene calls are TRBV2 and TRBJ2-5; no clear D gene. The CDR3 extends over 13 amino acids. Between the trimmed V and J ends, which lost 3 bases and 5 bases, there was a span of 10 bases. CDR1 and CDR2 (germline): SNHLY, FYNNEI. The CDR3 DNA reads TGTGCCAGCAGTGATCCATCGGCGGAGACCCAGTACTTC. Residues: CASSDPSAETQYF.

This clone appeared once. The rearrangement links TRBV7-9 to TRBJ1-1, with D unresolved. Germline-derived CDR1 and CDR2 are SEHNR and FQNEAQ (reference sequence). V lost 8 bases and J lost 10, with 20 bases in between. The CDR3 covers 13 residues. CDR3 bases: TGTGCCAGCGCCGGGGAGAGAGAACGCGGAGCTTTCTTT. It translates to CASAGERERGAFF.

The V gene is TRBV11-2, the J gene TRBJ2-4, with 10 bases fitting TRBD1. The V gene's germline CDR1 is SGHAT and CDR2 FQNNGV. The trim removed 1 base at V and 6 bases at J, leaving 6 bases unmatched. The CDR3 totals 16 residues. The chain's CDR3 is CASSLGQGARGNIQYF. The CDR3, as DNA: TGTGCCAGCAGCTTAGGACAGGGGGCAAGAGGAAACATTCAGTACTTC.

The J gene is TRBJ2-6, the V gene TRBV27; 7 nucleotides line up with TRBD1. The CDR3 is 17 amino acids. Germline values: CDR1 MNHEY, CDR2 SMNVEV (reference sequence). V shed 8 bases, J shed 3 bases, and the junction held 13 bases outside the gene matches. The CDR3 is CASGTGQASHGANVLTF. CDR3 nucleotides: TGTGCCAGCGGCACCGGACAGGCCTCCCATGGGGCCAACGTCCTGACTTTC.

The V and J genes are TRBV7-2 and TRBJ1-2; D is undetermined. Trimming took 3 bases from V and 1 from J, leaving 15 bases between them. The CDR3 has 16 amino acids. Germline-derived CDR1 and CDR2 are SGHTA and FQGNSA. The CDR3, as DNA: TGTGCCAGCAGCTTCGGTGGTTCGGTTGGTAACTATGGCTACACCTTC. This gives the protein CASSFGGSVGNYGYTF.

V is TRBV29-1 and J is TRBJ2-1, with 12 nucleotides matching TRBD2. The CDR3 extends over 14 amino acids. Losses at the gene ends were 5 bases for V and 4 bases for J; bases not matched to a gene: 3. The germline gives CDR1 SQVTM, CDR2 ANQGSEA. CDR3 loop: CSVFGLAGYNEQFF. As DNA, the CDR3 is TGCAGCGTTTTTGGACTAGCGGGGTACAATGAGCAGTTCTTC.

This chain links TRBV27 with TRBJ2-2, with 9 nucleotides matching TRBD1. V lost 2 bases, J lost 5 bases, and 6 bases stayed unmatched. In germline, CDR1 is MNHEY, CDR2 SMNVEV (reference sequence). CDR3 size: 16 residues. CDR3 protein: CASSLVTGGATGELFF. The CDR3 DNA reads TGTGCCAGCAGTTTAGTCACAGGGGGCGCAACCGGGGAGCTGTTTTTT.

This clone occurred once. J is TRBJ2-1 and V is TRBV6-6; 13 nucleotides line up with TRBD2. The CDR3 length is 15 residues. Germline V gene data show CDR1 as MNHNY and CDR2 as SVGAGI (reference sequence). V trimming: 5 bases; J trimming: 4 bases; junction bases outside the gene matches: 2. The CDR3 loop is CASSLLAGGYNEQFF. In DNA form, the CDR3 reads TGTGCCAGCAGTCTACTAGCGGGAGGGTACAATGAGCAGTTCTTC.